The 18 T cell receptor beta chains below come from one sample, sequenced in a study of OX40 agonist ivuxolimab in advanced cancers. Sequencing was performed with immunoSEQ multiplex PCR; in TCRdb, only in-frame clones are kept and a portion is missing. This sample has approximately 100,000 clones, with 90% found just once. The sequenced sample was CD4+ or CD8+ T cells sorted from blood, obtained in a trial of the OX40 agonist ivuxolimab. The receptors derive from an adult with an advanced solid tumor such as melanoma, head and neck, liver or kidney cancer.

This chain joins TRBV6-1 and TRBJ2-7, with D perhaps TRBD1 or TRBD2 (5 bases each). This CDR3 is 15 amino acids long. Germline CDR1 and CDR2: MNHNS and SASEGT. Trimming shortened V by 2 bases and J by 7 bases, and 18 bases separated the two germline ends. The CDR3 loop is CASSENWEGTREQYF. CDR3 in DNA: TGTGCCAGCAGTGAAAACTGGGAAGGGACGAGGGAGCAGTACTTC.

The rearrangement links TRBV11-3 to TRBJ2-7; D may be TRBD1 (5 bases). The germline V gene encodes CDR1 SGHNT and CDR2 YENEEA. This CDR3 is built from 13 residues. V lost 1 base to trimming and J lost 2 bases, with 6 bases between them. The CDR3 region is CASSLGQTYEQYF. For the CDR3, the DNA is TGTGCCAGCAGCTTAGGACAGACCTACGAGCAGTACTTC.

J is TRBJ2-7 and V is TRBV7-2; D possibly uses TRBD1 or TRBD2 (5 bases each). CDR1 and CDR2 (germline): SGHTA, FQGNSA. Trimming cost V 5 bases and J 3 bases, with 14 bases left between them. The CDR3 is 14 residues long. The CDR3 loop is CASSTDGAIYEQYF. The CDR3 DNA follows: TGTGCCAGCAGCACAGACGGGGCGATCTACGAGCAGTACTTC.

The chain carries TRBV10-2 and TRBJ2-3, with D hard to call. V was trimmed by 0 bases and J by 1 base, leaving 5 bases between them. Germline assignment: CDR1 WSHSY and CDR2 SAAADI. This CDR3 has 14 residues. The chain's CDR3 is CASSESIGTDTQYF. CDR3 bases: TGCGCCAGCAGTGAGTCGATAGGCACAGATACGCAGTATTTT.

CDR3 region: CASSPGGSGSNTEAFF. The CDR3 DNA sequence: TGTGCCAGCAGCCCAGGGGGTTCGGGGTCGAACACTGAAGCTTTCTTT. The chain employs TRBV5-4 and TRBJ1-1; the match to TRBD1 covers 7 bases. This CDR3 comprises 16 residues. Germline CDR1 and CDR2: SGHNT and YYREEE (reference sequence). Losses at the gene ends were 4 bases for V and 1 base for J; bases not matched to a gene: 10.

The chain employs TRBV9 and TRBJ2-1, with D possibly being TRBD2 (7 bases). V dropped 0 bases and J dropped 5 bases, with 21 bases sitting between them. This CDR3 has 18 residues. CDR1 SGDLS and CDR2 YYNGEE come from the germline V gene. The CDR3 region has the DNA TGTGCCAGCAGCGTAGCCCTAGGGGGGGCAGGGGATCACAATGAGCAGTTCTTC. This codes for CASSVALGGAGDHNEQFF. Supplemented by reference TRBV9 and TRBJ2-1, the full variable domain reads DSGVTQTPKHLITATGQRVTLRCSPRSGDLSVYWYQQSLDQGLQFLIQYYNGEERAKGNILERFSAQQFPDLHSELNLSSLELGDSALYFCASSVALGGAGDHNEQFFGPGTRLTVL.

This chain links TRBV4-3 with TRBJ1-4, with D maybe TRBD1 (5 bases). The V gene lost 1 base and the J gene lost 3 bases, with 15 bases spanning the gap. Germline V gene data show CDR1 as LGHNA and CDR2 as YSLEER. The CDR3 sequence is 17 residues long. CDR3 loop: CASSQGGSGTANEKLFF. The CDR3 DNA follows: TGCGCCAGCAGCCAAGGGGGATCCGGGACGGCTAATGAAAAACTGTTTTTT.

CDR3 DNA: TGCGCCAGCAGTGACCTACAGGGGAACACCGGGGAGCTGTTTTTT. It codes for CASSDLQGNTGELFF. The chain recombines TRBV10-1 with TRBJ2-2, with D possibly being TRBD1 (6 bases). This CDR3 comprises 15 residues. V lost 3 bases and J lost 1, with 9 bases in between. Per the germline V gene, CDR1 is WNHNN and CDR2 is SYGVQD (reference sequence).

This clone has more than one count but fewer than ten. The rearrangement joins TRBV19 to TRBJ1-5; TRBD1 aligns across 8 bases. Germline CDR1 is LNHDA and CDR2 is SQIVND (reference sequence). With V trimmed by 5 bases and J by 4 bases, 4 bases remained unmatched. The CDR3 sequence is 14 residues long. In DNA form, the CDR3 reads TGTGCCAGTAGTGGTCGACAGGGGAATCAGCCCCAGCATTTT. It yields the protein CASSGRQGNQPQHF.

The gene calls are TRBV5-6 and TRBJ2-1; tentatively, D is TRBD2 (5 bases). Looked up from germline, CDR1 is SGHDT and CDR2 is YYEEEE. This CDR3 contains 15 residues. V shed 1 base and J shed 9 bases, with 17 bases lying between them. The CDR3 loop is CASSLFSGIEGEQFF. The CDR3 nucleotides are TGTGCCAGCAGCTTGTTCTCGGGGATCGAGGGTGAGCAGTTCTTC.

This rearrangement joins TRBV19 to TRBJ2-7; 15 positions agree with TRBD2. After removal of 11 bases from V and 1 base from J, the junction contained 9 bases not matched to a gene. The CDR3 sequence is 16 residues long. Germline lookup yields CDR1 LNHDA and CDR2 SQIVND (reference sequence). The CDR3 coding sequence is TGTGCCTCGCGGCCGGGACTAGCGGGAGGATCCTACGAGCAGTACTTC. Protein product: CASRPGLAGGSYEQYF. Full variable domain (outside the CDR3, taken from reference TRBV19 and TRBJ2-7): DGGITQSPKYLFRKEGQNVTLSCEQNLNHDAMYWYRQDPGQGLRLIYYSQIVNDFQKGDIAEGYSVSREKKESFPLTVTSAQKNPTAFYLCASRPGLAGGSYEQYFGPGTRLTVT.

This chain links TRBV5-1 with TRBJ2-7, with D tentatively TRBD2 (6 bases). Germline V gene lookup returns CDR1 SGHRS and CDR2 YFSETQ. Trimming cost V 2 bases and J 0 bases, with 9 bases left between them. The CDR3 is made up of 14 amino acids. As DNA, the CDR3 is TGCGCCAGCAGCTTAGCGGGCGTCTCCTACGAGCAGTACTTC. Its translation is CASSLAGVSYEQYF.

V and J are TRBV6-6 and TRBJ1-3; D ambiguous. V was cut by 1 base and J by 0 bases, with 7 bases left in between. CDR1 MNHNY and CDR2 SVGAGI come from the germline V gene (reference sequence). This CDR3 is built from 15 residues. CDR3 residues: CASSYWRISGNTIYF. The DNA for the CDR3 is TGTGCCAGCAGTTACTGGCGGATCTCTGGAAACACCATATATTTT.

V usage is TRBV18 and J usage is TRBJ2-5; the match to TRBD1 covers 9 bases. This CDR3 comprises 14 residues. The V segment lost 3 bases and the J segment 4 bases; nucleotides outside the gene matches: 3. Germline V CDR1 and CDR2: KGHSH, LQKENI. CDR3 protein: CASSPVGQGETQYF. In DNA, the CDR3 is TGTGCCAGCTCACCGGTGGGACAGGGAGAGACCCAGTACTTC.

For the CDR3, the DNA is TGTGCCAGCAGCCGCGATATGGAAAACGAGCAGTTCTTC. This gives the protein CASSRDMENEQFF. V is TRBV7-8 and J is TRBJ2-1; no firm D call. The length of the CDR3 is 13 residues. Germline-derived CDR1 and CDR2 are SGHVS and FQNEAQ. Trimming took 5 bases from V and 10 from J, leaving 15 bases between them.

This clone came up once. V is TRBV18 and J is TRBJ2-5, with 8 bases that match TRBD1. After removal of 3 bases from V and 1 base from J, the junction contained 4 bases not matched to a gene. This CDR3 is 15 amino acids long. Per the germline V gene, CDR1 is KGHSH and CDR2 is LQKENI. The CDR3 loop is CASSPGTGVQETQYF. The CDR3 region has the DNA TGTGCCAGCTCACCCGGGACAGGTGTCCAAGAGACCCAGTACTTC.

The gene calls are TRBV19 and TRBJ2-3, with D perhaps matching TRBD1 (6 bases). Germline V CDR1 and CDR2: LNHDA, SQIVND (reference sequence). The CDR3 is 15 amino acids. The V end lost 2 bases, the J end lost 4 bases, and 13 bases lay between the germline ends. CDR3 sequence (DNA): TGTGCCAGTAGTATACATAGTGGGACACCAGATACGCAGTATTTT. It codes for CASSIHSGTPDTQYF.

In its sample, this clone was seen a few times. The chain carries TRBV5-4 and TRBJ1-4, with 8 bases that match TRBD1. Trimming cost V 0 bases and J 8 bases; bases outside gene matches: 3. The length of the CDR3 is 14 residues. The germline V gene has CDR1 SGHNT and CDR2 YYREEE (reference sequence). Written as DNA, the CDR3 is TGTGCCAGCAGCTTGGCAGGGGGCGGGGAAAAACTGTTTTTT. Encoded protein: CASSLAGGGEKLFF.